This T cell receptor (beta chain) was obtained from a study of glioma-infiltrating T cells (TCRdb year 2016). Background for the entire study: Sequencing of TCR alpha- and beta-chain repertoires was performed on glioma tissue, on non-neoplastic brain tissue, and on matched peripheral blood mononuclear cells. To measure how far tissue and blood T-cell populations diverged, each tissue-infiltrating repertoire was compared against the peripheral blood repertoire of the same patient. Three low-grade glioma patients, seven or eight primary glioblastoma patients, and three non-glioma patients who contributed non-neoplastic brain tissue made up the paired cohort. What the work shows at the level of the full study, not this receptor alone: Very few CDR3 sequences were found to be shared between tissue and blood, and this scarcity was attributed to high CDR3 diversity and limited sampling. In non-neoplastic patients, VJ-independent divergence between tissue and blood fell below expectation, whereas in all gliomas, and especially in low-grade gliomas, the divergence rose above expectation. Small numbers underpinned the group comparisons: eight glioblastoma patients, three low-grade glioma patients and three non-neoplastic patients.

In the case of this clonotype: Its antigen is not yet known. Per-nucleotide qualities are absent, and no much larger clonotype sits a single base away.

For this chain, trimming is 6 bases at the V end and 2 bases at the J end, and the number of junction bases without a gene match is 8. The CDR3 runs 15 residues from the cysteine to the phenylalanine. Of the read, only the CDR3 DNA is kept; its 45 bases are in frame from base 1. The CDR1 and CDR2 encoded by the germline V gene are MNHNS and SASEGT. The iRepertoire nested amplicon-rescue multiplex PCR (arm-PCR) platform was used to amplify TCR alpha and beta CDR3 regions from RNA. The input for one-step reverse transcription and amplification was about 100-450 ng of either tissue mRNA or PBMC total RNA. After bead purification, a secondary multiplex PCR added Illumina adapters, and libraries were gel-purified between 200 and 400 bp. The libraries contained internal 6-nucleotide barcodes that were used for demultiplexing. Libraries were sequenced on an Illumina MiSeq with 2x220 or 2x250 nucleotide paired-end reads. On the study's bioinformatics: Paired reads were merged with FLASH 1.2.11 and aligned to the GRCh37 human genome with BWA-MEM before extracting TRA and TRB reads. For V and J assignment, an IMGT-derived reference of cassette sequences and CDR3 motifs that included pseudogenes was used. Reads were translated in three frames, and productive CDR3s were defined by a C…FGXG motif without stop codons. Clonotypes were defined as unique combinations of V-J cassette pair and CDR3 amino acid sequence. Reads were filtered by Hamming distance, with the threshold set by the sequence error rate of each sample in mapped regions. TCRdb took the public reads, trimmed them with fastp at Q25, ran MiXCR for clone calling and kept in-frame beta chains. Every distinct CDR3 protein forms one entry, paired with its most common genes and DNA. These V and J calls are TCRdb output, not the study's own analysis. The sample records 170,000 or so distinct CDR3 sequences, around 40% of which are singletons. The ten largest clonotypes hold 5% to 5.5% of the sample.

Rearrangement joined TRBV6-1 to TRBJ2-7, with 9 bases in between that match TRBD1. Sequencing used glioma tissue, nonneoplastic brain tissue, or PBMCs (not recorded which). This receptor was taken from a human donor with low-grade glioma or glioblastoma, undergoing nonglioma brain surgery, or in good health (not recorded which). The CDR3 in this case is CASRRSRTGAYEQYF. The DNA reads TGTGCCAGCAGAAGGTCCCGGACAGGGGCCTACGAGCAGTACTTC.